Below are 12 T cell receptor beta chains sequenced from a single sample in a study of T cell repertoires in cytomegalovirus infection (dated by TCRdb to about 2019). Instrument on record: Illumina HiSeq 1500. The public reads were reprocessed in TCRdb via fastp at Q25 and MiXCR, keeping in-frame beta chains. Every CDR3 protein is listed once, alongside the most common genes and DNA of its rows. The sample table lists around 450,000 distinct CDR3 sequences, roughly a third of them with a count of one. The ten largest make up roughly 15% of the sample. The specimen sequenced was PBMCs. The receptor set was obtained from a human donor in good health (CMV status not recorded). Some clones in this sample may be carry-over from other donors' samples.

This rearrangement joins TRBV7-9 to TRBJ2-2, with D unresolved. Germline CDR1 reads SEHNR; CDR2 reads FQNEAQ (reference sequence). The V end was cut by 0 bases, the J end by 4 bases, with 9 bases between. The CDR3 has 15 residues. CDR3 residues: CASSLAVTRTGELFF. The CDR3 nucleotides are TGTGCCAGCAGCTTAGCGGTTACTCGCACCGGGGAGCTGTTTTTT.

The V gene is TRBV19, the J gene TRBJ1-6; 8 nucleotides agree with TRBD1. Germline CDR1 and CDR2: LNHDA and SQIVND (reference sequence). With 5 bases clipped from V and 7 bases from J, the junction kept 7 bases outside the gene matches. The CDR3 runs to 15 residues. The DNA for the CDR3 is TGTGCCAGTAGTCCCCAGGGGGCGGAAAATTCACCCCTCCACTTT. Translating gives CASSPQGAENSPLHF.

Only a few counts were recorded for this clonotype. J is TRBJ2-3 and V is TRBV6-5; TRBD2 is a possible D gene (6 bases). The CDR3 has 15 amino acids. CDR1 and CDR2 (germline): MNHEY, SVGAGI. V was pared by 0 bases and J by 1 base, with 8 bases between. The CDR3 DNA follows: TGTGCCAGCAGTTACTCTGGCGGGGGCACAGATACGCAGTATTTT. This sequence encodes CASSYSGGGTDTQYF.

About this clonotype itself: Being one base from a much bigger clone, this may be a read error. Since the CDR3 does not end with the conserved phenylalanine or tryptophan, this likely comes from a read error. The V call is TRBV28, the J call TRBJ1-1; unclear D gene. The CDR3 length is 11 residues. The V end lost 2 bases, the J end lost 5 bases, and 3 bases lay between the germline ends. Germline V CDR1 and CDR2: MDHEN, SYDVKM. The CDR3 is CASSLRTEAFC. In DNA form, the CDR3 reads TGTGCCAGCAGTTTAAGAACTGAAGCTTTCTGT.

CDR3 loop: CASSIRGQVVSNQPQHF. The CDR3 DNA follows: TGTGCCAGTAGTATCAGGGGACAGGTAGTGAGCAATCAGCCCCAGCATTTT. The chain employs TRBV19 and TRBJ1-5; 8 nucleotides align to TRBD1. V lost 3 bases and J lost 1; bases outside the gene matches: 8. The V gene's germline CDR1 is LNHDA and CDR2 SQIVND (reference sequence). This CDR3 contains 17 residues.

As regards this clonotype: A read error is possible here, since a much larger clone lies one base away. This sequence joins TRBV11-2 and TRBJ1-1; D is perhaps TRBD1 (6 bases). Germline lookup yields CDR1 SGHAT and CDR2 FQNNGV. This CDR3 contains 14 residues. CDR3 bases: TGTGCCAGCAGCTTTTTCGCGAGGGACACTGAAGATTTCTTT. Amino acid sequence: CASSFFARDTEDFF.

The chain has TRBV11-2 and TRBJ1-2; tentative D call: TRBD1 (6 bases). Trimming stripped 5 bases from V and 1 base from J, with 11 bases between. Germline V gene data show CDR1 as SGHAT and CDR2 as FQNNGV. The CDR3 contains 14 residues. DNA for the CDR3: TGTGCCAGCAGCCGGACAGACGATAACTATGGCTACACCTTC. This sequence encodes CASSRTDDNYGYTF.

This chain connects TRBV11-2 to TRBJ1-1; no clear D gene. Germline lookup yields CDR1 SGHAT and CDR2 FQNNGV. V was clipped by 0 bases and J by 0 bases, with 8 bases between them. This CDR3 is 15 amino acids long. Here the CDR3 reads CASSLDHNMNTEAFF. For the CDR3, the DNA is TGTGCCAGCAGCTTAGATCACAACATGAACACTGAAGCTTTCTTT. Looking up the rest from reference TRBV11-2 and TRBJ1-1 gives the full variable domain: EAGVAQSPRYKIIEKRQSVAFWCNPISGHATLYWYQQILGQGPKLLIQFQNNGVVDDSQLPKDRFSAERLKGVDSTLKIQPAKLEDSAVYLCASSLDHNMNTEAFFGQGTRLTVV.

V is TRBV6-6 and J is TRBJ1-1; 7 bases fit TRBD1. Germline values: CDR1 MNHNY, CDR2 SVGAGI (reference sequence). The ends lost 4 bases at V and 1 base at J; junction bases unmatched: 6. The CDR3 is 15 amino acids. Written as DNA, the CDR3 is TGTGCCAGCAGTTCCCCCGGGACAGCGAACACTGAAGCTTTCTTT. This codes for CASSSPGTANTEAFF.

This rearrangement joins TRBV6-1 to TRBJ2-5; a possible D gene is TRBD1 (5 bases). The germline V gene encodes CDR1 MNHNS and CDR2 SASEGT. Trimming shortened V by 0 bases and J by 2 bases, and 13 bases separated the two germline ends. The CDR3 consists of 16 residues. CDR3 residues: CASSEAQGAWQETQYF. The CDR3 DNA reads TGTGCCAGCAGTGAAGCGCAGGGCGCGTGGCAAGAGACCCAGTACTTC.

The chain recombines TRBV7-6 with TRBJ2-5; D is possibly TRBD2 (7 bases). Trimming stripped 0 bases from V and 2 bases from J, with 16 bases between. The germline gives CDR1 SGHVS, CDR2 FNYEAQ. The CDR3 is made up of 17 amino acids. The CDR3 region is CASSLAQRGARQETQYF. The CDR3 coding sequence is TGTGCCAGCAGCTTAGCCCAACGGGGGGCCCGTCAAGAGACCCAGTACTTC.

The CDR3 DNA reads TGTGCCAGTAGTGACGATGGGGGTTATAGCAATCAGCCCCAGCATTTT. It encodes CASSDDGGYSNQPQHF. The V and J genes are TRBV19 and TRBJ1-5; D is possibly TRBD1 (5 bases). This CDR3 contains 16 residues. In germline, CDR1 is LNHDA, CDR2 SQIVND (reference sequence). With 5 bases removed from V and 0 bases from J, the gap between germline ends came to 14 bases. The whole variable domain, remainder taken from reference TRBV19 and TRBJ1-5, is DGGITQSPKYLFRKEGQNVTLSCEQNLNHDAMYWYRQDPGQGLRLIYYSQIVNDFQKGDIAEGYSVSREKKESFPLTVTSAQKNPTAFYLCASSDDGGYSNQPQHFGDGTRLSIL.